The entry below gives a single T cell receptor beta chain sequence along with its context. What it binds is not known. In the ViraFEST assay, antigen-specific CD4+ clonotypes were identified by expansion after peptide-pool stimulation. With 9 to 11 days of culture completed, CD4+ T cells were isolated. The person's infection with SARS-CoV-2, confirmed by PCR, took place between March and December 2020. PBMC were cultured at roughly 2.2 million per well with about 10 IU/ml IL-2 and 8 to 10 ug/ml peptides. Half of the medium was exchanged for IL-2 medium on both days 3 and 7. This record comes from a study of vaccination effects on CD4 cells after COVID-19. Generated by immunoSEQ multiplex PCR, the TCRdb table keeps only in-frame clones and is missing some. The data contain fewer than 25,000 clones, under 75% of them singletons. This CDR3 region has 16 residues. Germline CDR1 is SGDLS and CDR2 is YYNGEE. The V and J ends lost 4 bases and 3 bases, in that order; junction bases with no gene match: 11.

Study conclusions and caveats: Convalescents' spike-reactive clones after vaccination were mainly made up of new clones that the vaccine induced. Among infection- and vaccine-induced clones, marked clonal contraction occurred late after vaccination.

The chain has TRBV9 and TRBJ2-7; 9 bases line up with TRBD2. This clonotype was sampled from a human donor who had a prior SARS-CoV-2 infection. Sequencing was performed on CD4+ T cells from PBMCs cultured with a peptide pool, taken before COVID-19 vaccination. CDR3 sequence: CASSSHSGTSLYEQYF. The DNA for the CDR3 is TGTGCCAGCAGCTCCCACTCCGGGACTAGCCTCTACGAGCAGTACTTC.